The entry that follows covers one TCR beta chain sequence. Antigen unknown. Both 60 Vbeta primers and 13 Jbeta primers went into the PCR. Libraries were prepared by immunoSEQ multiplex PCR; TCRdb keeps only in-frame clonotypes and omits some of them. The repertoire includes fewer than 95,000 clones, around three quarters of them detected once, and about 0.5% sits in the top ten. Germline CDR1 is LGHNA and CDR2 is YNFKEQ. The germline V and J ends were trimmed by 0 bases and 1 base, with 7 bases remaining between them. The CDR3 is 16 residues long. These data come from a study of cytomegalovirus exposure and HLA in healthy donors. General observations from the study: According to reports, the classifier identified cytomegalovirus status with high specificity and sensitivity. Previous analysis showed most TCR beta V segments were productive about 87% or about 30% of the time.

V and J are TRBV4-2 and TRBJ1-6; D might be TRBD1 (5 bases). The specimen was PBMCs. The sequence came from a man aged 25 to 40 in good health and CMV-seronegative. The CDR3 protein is CASSQEGASYNSPLHF. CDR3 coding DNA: TGTGCCAGCAGCCAAGAAGGGGCGTCCTATAATTCACCCCTCCACTTT.